This T cell receptor beta chain was documented in a study of CD8 T cells in Susac syndrome. Study-wide results and limits: As acknowledged by the study, its TCR sequencing and HLA analysis included a relatively small number of individuals.

This clonotype came up once. Its antigen is unknown. V dropped 9 bases and J dropped 4 bases, with 16 bases sitting between them. Germline V gene lookup returns CDR1 LNHDA and CDR2 SQIVND (reference sequence). The CDR3 loop spans 14 amino acids. Healthy donors acted as controls, with matching for age and sex. Roughly 0.45 to 1 ug RNA was reverse transcribed with random hexamers. immunoSEQ multiplex PCR amplified TCR beta CDR3 across 54 Vbeta, 13 Jbeta. One entry per CDR3 protein, called by TCRdb with MiXCR from the immunoSEQ multiplex PCR reads. Of 180,000 or so distinct CDR3 sequences listed, just under 95% are singletons.

The gene calls are TRBV19 and TRBJ2-1, with no clear D. This receptor was identified in a human donor in good health. Sequencing was carried out using CD4+ T cells from PBMCs. The CDR3 loop reads CASPGVRPYNEQFF. The CDR3 DNA is TGTGCCAGCCCAGGAGTGAGGCCTTACAATGAGCAGTTCTTC.